This T cell receptor (beta chain) was recovered during a study of vaccination effects on CD4 cells after COVID-19. Points from the study as a whole: The study enrolled few convalescent patients and sampled no early post-infection timepoints. Clones of infection and vaccine origin contracted markedly late after vaccination.

Investigators separated out CD4+ T cells once around 10 days of culture had passed. Details on this clone: Its antigen is unidentified.

TCRdb's copy holds only in-frame clones and misses some; the assay was immunoSEQ multiplex PCR. This table holds more than 40,000 clones, 76% found once. The length of the CDR3 is 17 residues. Germline CDR1 and CDR2: SGHTS and YDEGEE. J gave up 3 bases and V 4 bases, and 9 bases lay outside the gene matches. The V and J genes are TRBV5-8 and TRBJ2-1, with 11 bases matching TRBD2. The sequence came from a human donor who had a prior SARS-CoV-2 infection. Material: CD4+ T cells from PBMCs cultured without peptide, obtained before COVID-19 vaccination. CDR3 DNA sequence: TGTGCCAGCAGCACCCGCCTCGGGACTAGCGGCTACAATGAGCAGTTCTTC. This sequence encodes CASSTRLGTSGYNEQFF.